Shown below are 18 T cell receptor beta chains from a single sample sequenced in a study of cytomegalovirus exposure and HLA in healthy donors. The PCR made use of 60 Vbeta and 13 Jbeta primers. Measured with immunoSEQ multiplex PCR; TCRdb has only the in-frame clones, and not every one. The table lists tens of thousands of clones, more than 70% of them singletons. Sequencing was done on a sample of PBMCs. The receptors were gathered from a middle-aged man in good health and CMV-seronegative.

This chain links TRBV6-1 with TRBJ1-2; D is ambiguous. In germline, CDR1 is MNHNS, CDR2 SASEGT. CDR3 length: 15 amino acids. V was cut by 0 bases and J by 1 base, with 9 bases left in between. The CDR3 reads CASSEAPGDNYGYTF. The DNA for the CDR3 is TGTGCCAGCAGTGAAGCACCCGGTGATAACTATGGCTACACCTTC.

This rearrangement joins TRBV7-9 to TRBJ2-1; D uncertain. Trimming took 7 bases from V and 4 from J, leaving 11 bases between them. The CDR3 runs 13 residues. Germline V gene data show CDR1 as SEHNR and CDR2 as FQNEAQ (reference sequence). The CDR3 DNA sequence: TGTGCCAGCAAGAGTTCTAGGTACAATGAGCAGTTCTTC. Protein: CASKSSRYNEQFF. The full variable domain, rest sourced from reference TRBV7-9 and TRBJ2-1, is DTGVSQNPRHKITKRGQNVTFRCDPISEHNRLYWYRQTLGQGPEFLTYFQNEAQLEKSRLLSDRFSAERPKGSFSTLEIQRTEQGDSAMYLCASKSSRYNEQFFGPGTRLTVL.

V gene TRBV10-3 combines with J gene TRBJ1-6, with no clear D. This CDR3 is built from 15 residues. Germline CDR1 is ENHRY and CDR2 is SYGVKD. Trimming took off 2 bases at V and 4 bases at J, with 9 bases between the two ends. The CDR3 spells CAISENSGYNSPLHF. The CDR3 nucleotides are TGTGCCATCAGTGAGAATTCAGGTTATAATTCACCCCTCCACTTT.

V gene TRBV6-1 combines with J gene TRBJ2-5, with 9 positions matching TRBD1. The CDR3 spans 18 residues. V lost 0 bases and J lost 3; bases outside the gene matches: 11. Germline V gives CDR1 MNHNS, CDR2 SASEGT. This chain's CDR3 is CASSEALQGALGEETQYF. The CDR3 coding sequence is TGTGCCAGCAGTGAAGCGCTACAGGGGGCGCTGGGGGAAGAGACCCAGTACTTC.

This chain connects TRBV5-1 to TRBJ1-1, with a weak D call TRBD1 (5 bases). V was shortened by 0 bases and J by 4 bases, with 10 bases between the two germline ends. Germline lookup yields CDR1 SGHRS and CDR2 YFSETQ. This CDR3 has 14 residues. The CDR3 DNA reads as TGCGCCAGCAGCTTGGGGTCCAGGGCCACTGAAGCTTTCTTT. As protein: CASSLGSRATEAFF. Filled out from reference TRBV5-1 and TRBJ1-1, the complete variable domain reads KAGVTQTPRYLIKTRGQQVTLSCSPISGHRSVSWYQQTPGQGLQFLFEYFSETQRNKGNFPGRFSGRQFSNSRSEMNVSTLELGDSALYLCASSLGSRATEAFFGQGTRLTVV.

This rearrangement joins TRBV2 to TRBJ1-3, with a weak D call TRBD1 (5 bases). Deletions cut 3 bases from V and 2 bases from J, with 11 bases between. CDR1 is SNHLY, CDR2 FYNNEI, per germline. The CDR3 has 15 amino acids. The CDR3 DNA is TGTGCCAGCAGTGATTGGGGGGGAACTGGAAACACCATATATTTT. Translation gives CASSDWGGTGNTIYF.

The chain uses TRBV27 and TRBJ1-1, with TRBD1 matching 8 bases. The CDR3 is 13 amino acids. CDR1 MNHEY and CDR2 SMNVEV come from the germline V gene (reference sequence). Losses at the gene ends were 6 bases for V and 1 base for J; bases not matched to a gene: 1. In DNA, the CDR3 is TGTGCCAGCAGGGGACAGGAGAACACTGAAGCTTTCTTT. This translates into CASRGQENTEAFF.

In this sample, this clone turned up once. The chain is built from TRBV30 and TRBJ1-5; D not resolved. CDR3 length: 16 amino acids. Germline lookup yields CDR1 GTSNPN and CDR2 SVGIG (reference sequence). Trimming pared 3 bases from V and 3 bases from J, leaving 18 bases between. The CDR3 region has the DNA TGTGCCTGGAGACTGGACTTAACCTCTCTCAATCAGCCCCAGCATTTT. It specifies CAWRLDLTSLNQPQHF. The variable domain in full, completed from reference TRBV30 and TRBJ1-5, reads SQTIHQWPATLVQPVGSPLSLECTVEGTSNPNLYWYRQAAGRGLQLLFYSVGIGQISSEVPQNLSASRPQDRQFILSSKKLLLSDSGFYLCAWRLDLTSLNQPQHFGDGTRLSIL.

This clone occurred once. The V gene is TRBV29-1, the J gene TRBJ1-2; 7 bases match TRBD1. Germline V gene lookup returns CDR1 SQVTM and CDR2 ANQGSEA. V lost 4 bases and J lost 3; bases outside the gene matches: 2. The CDR3 extends over 12 amino acids. The CDR3 region has the DNA TGCAGCGTTGGACAGGGAGACTATGGCTACACCTTC. Encoded protein: CSVGQGDYGYTF.

The chain uses TRBV27 and TRBJ2-5; D is possibly TRBD1 (5 bases). The CDR3 covers 13 residues. V lost 6 bases and J lost 1, with 9 bases in between. Germline-derived CDR1 and CDR2 are MNHEY and SMNVEV (reference sequence). The CDR3 protein is CASRQASQETQYF. CDR3 nucleotide sequence: TGTGCCAGCAGACAGGCTAGCCAAGAGACCCAGTACTTC.

This chain connects TRBV25-1 to TRBJ2-6, with 12 positions matching TRBD2. The CDR3 totals 17 residues. CDR1 is MGHDK and CDR2 is SYGVNS in the germline V gene. V lost 3 bases to trimming and J lost 4 bases; unmatched junction nucleotides: 4. The CDR3: CASSDGLAGRGANVLTF. For the CDR3, the DNA is TGTGCCAGCAGTGACGGACTAGCGGGGAGAGGGGCCAACGTCCTGACTTTC.

V is TRBV9 and J is TRBJ2-3, with no clear D. Trimming cost V 6 bases and J 2 bases, with 16 bases left between them. This CDR3 has 15 amino acids. Germline CDR1 and CDR2: SGDLS and YYNGEE. The CDR3 bases are TGTGCCAGCAAAGCTTCGGCGGATCCCACAGATACGCAGTATTTT. This sequence encodes CASKASADPTDTQYF.

V and J are TRBV28 and TRBJ2-7; D might be TRBD2 (5 bases). The V gene lost 5 bases and the J gene lost 0 bases, with 11 bases spanning the gap. This CDR3 contains 14 residues. Looked up from germline, CDR1 is MDHEN and CDR2 is SYDVKM. In DNA form, the CDR3 reads TGTGCCAGCAGTGGGGAGACTATCTCCTACGAGCAGTACTTC. Residues: CASSGETISYEQYF.

The chain uses TRBV7-3 and TRBJ2-7, with a weak D call TRBD1 (6 bases). The CDR3 is 13 residues long. Germline lookup yields CDR1 SGHTA and CDR2 FQGTGA. V shed 4 bases and J shed 6 bases, with 13 bases lying between them. CDR3 in amino acids: CASSSMTGGEQYF. In nucleotides, the CDR3 is TGTGCCAGCAGCTCAATGACAGGCGGCGAGCAGTACTTC.

The V and J genes are TRBV19 and TRBJ2-1; TRBD2 might be the D (6 bases). This CDR3 region has 16 residues. CDR1 LNHDA and CDR2 SQIVND come from the germline V gene (reference sequence). V dropped 11 bases and J dropped 3 bases, with 23 bases sitting between them. CDR3: CASNPRDPANYNEQFF. The CDR3 DNA is TGTGCCTCAAACCCGCGGGACCCAGCTAACTACAATGAGCAGTTCTTC.

The genes are TRBV25-1 and TRBJ1-1; 10 nucleotides match TRBD1. Germline V gene data show CDR1 as MGHDK and CDR2 as SYGVNS. The CDR3 spans 18 residues. J gave up 1 base and V 0 bases, and 8 bases lay outside the gene matches. The CDR3 here is CASSEYGETGGANTEAFF. The CDR3 DNA reads TGTGCCAGCAGTGAATATGGTGAGACAGGGGGCGCGAACACTGAAGCTTTCTTT.

The chain has TRBV30 and TRBJ1-2, with D tentatively TRBD1 (5 bases). CDR3 size: 15 residues. V shed 3 bases and J shed 2 bases, with 16 bases lying between them. Germline loops: CDR1 GTSNPN, CDR2 SVGIG (reference sequence). The CDR3 bases are TGTGCCTGGAGGGATAAGGGGCGCGGAAACTATGGCTACACCTTC. Its translation: CAWRDKGRGNYGYTF.

This clone turned up a few times. This chain connects TRBV18 to TRBJ1-1; no clear D gene. This CDR3 has 12 residues. CDR1 and CDR2 (germline): KGHSH, LQKENI. Trimming stripped 0 bases from V and 10 bases from J, with 9 bases between. DNA for the CDR3: TGTGCCAGCTCACCACCTAGGGAGAGAGCTTTCTTT. Amino acids: CASSPPRERAFF.